Below are 12 T cell receptor beta chains sequenced from a single sample in a study of blood T cell repertoires in COVID-19. Here immunoSEQ multiplex PCR was the method, and the copy in TCRdb shows in-frame clones only, minus some. The data contain roughly 100,000 clones, roughly 80% of them singletons. The sequenced sample was peripheral blood. These receptors were collected from an elderly woman with acute or convalescent COVID-19.

The chain has TRBV10-3 and TRBJ2-7, with TRBD2 identical over 10 bases. The CDR3 is 16 amino acids. V shed 4 bases, J shed 7 bases, and the junction held 13 bases outside the gene matches. Germline V CDR1 and CDR2: ENHRY, SYGVKD. CDR3 loop: CAISVQLAGSGSEQYF. The CDR3 DNA reads TGTGCCATCAGTGTACAACTAGCGGGGTCTGGGTCGGAGCAGTACTTC.

The gene calls are TRBV6-2 or TRBV6-3 and TRBJ2-1; 10 bases fit TRBD2. In germline, CDR1 is MNHEY, CDR2 SVGEGT. J gave up 15 bases and V 4 bases, and 3 bases lay outside the gene matches. CDR3 length equals 11 residues. CDR3 DNA: TGTGCCAGCAGTTTGGGGACTAGCGCGTTCTTC. It is translated as CASSLGTSAFF.

V and J are TRBV6-6 and TRBJ2-3, with 7 bases identical to TRBD1. The junction had 4 bases not matched to a gene; V was cut back by 8 bases and J by 2 bases. Per the germline V gene, CDR1 is MNHNY and CDR2 is SVGAGI (reference sequence). The CDR3 covers 13 residues. CDR3 nucleotide sequence: TGTGCCAGCCGGGACAGTAACACAGATACGCAGTATTTT. It translates to CASRDSNTDTQYF.

The chain employs TRBV2 and TRBJ1-1, with D unresolved. The CDR3 loop spans 18 amino acids. Trimming took 3 bases from V and 0 from J, leaving 20 bases between them. Germline V gives CDR1 SNHLY, CDR2 FYNNEI. Written as DNA, the CDR3 is TGTGCCAGCAGTGAGGAGAACCACCGAGGGCTTTTGAACACTGAAGCTTTCTTT. It translates to CASSEENHRGLLNTEAFF. Using reference TRBV2 and TRBJ1-1 for the parts outside the CDR3, the full variable domain is EPEVTQTPSHQVTQMGQEVILRCVPISNHLYFYWYRQILGQKVEFLVSFYNNEISEKSEIFDDQFSVERPDGSNFTLKIRSTKLEDSAMYFCASSEENHRGLLNTEAFFGQGTRLTVV.

This rearrangement joins TRBV7-2 to TRBJ2-5; weak D call: TRBD2 (5 bases). The CDR3 runs 15 residues. Trimming took off 7 bases at V and 0 bases at J, with 15 bases between the two ends. Germline V lookup: CDR1 SGHTA, CDR2 FQGNSA. CDR3 DNA sequence: TGTGCCAGCACCCCTTTCGGAGGAAACCAAGAGACCCAGTACTTC. Translated: CASTPFGGNQETQYF.

V usage is TRBV12-3 or TRBV12-4 and J usage is TRBJ1-6; D is possibly TRBD1 (5 bases). CDR3 length: 13 amino acids. V was clipped by 5 bases and J by 12 bases, with 14 bases between them. CDR3 sequence reads: CASSRTPGIPLHF. CDR3 bases: TGTGCCAGCAGTCGCACGCCAGGGATACCCCTCCACTTT.

V usage is TRBV27 and J usage is TRBJ2-1; 7 nucleotides align to TRBD1. Germline CDR1 reads MNHEY; CDR2 reads SMNVEV (reference sequence). This CDR3 has 14 residues. After removal of 6 bases from V and 10 bases from J, the junction contained 12 bases not matched to a gene. The CDR3 nucleotides read TGTGCCAGCAGCAGCAACAGGGGATGGGAAGAGCAGTTCTTC. Residues: CASSSNRGWEEQFF.

The chain couples TRBV6-6 to TRBJ2-7; D is possibly TRBD1 (5 bases). V lost 2 bases, J lost 0 bases, and 8 bases lay in between. Germline CDR1 and CDR2: MNHNY and SVGAGI (reference sequence). The CDR3 covers 14 residues. CDR3 region: CASSYGASSYEQYF. The CDR3 DNA is TGTGCCAGCAGTTACGGGGCCAGCTCCTACGAGCAGTACTTC.

V gene TRBV30 combines with J gene TRBJ2-5, with a possible D match to TRBD1 (6 bases). This CDR3 contains 13 residues. CDR1 and CDR2 (germline): GTSNPN, SVGIG (reference sequence). Deletions cut 5 bases from V and 5 bases from J, with 15 bases between. The DNA of the CDR3 is TGTGCCTGGGACAGGCGGGTTGGGGAGACCCAGTACTTC. It is translated as CAWDRRVGETQYF. Filled out from reference TRBV30 and TRBJ2-5, the complete variable domain reads SQTIHQWPATLVQPVGSPLSLECTVEGTSNPNLYWYRQAAGRGLQLLFYSVGIGQISSEVPQNLSASRPQDRQFILSSKKLLLSDSGFYLCAWDRRVGETQYFGPGTRLLVL.

The chain uses TRBV10-3 and TRBJ1-2; D is uncertain. The V and J ends lost 6 bases and 5 bases respectively, with 10 bases between them. This CDR3 is 12 amino acids long. The V gene's germline CDR1 is ENHRY and CDR2 SYGVKD. The chain's CDR3 is CAIRLGGYGYTF. The CDR3 region has the DNA TGTGCCATCAGGCTCGGCGGGTATGGCTACACCTTC.

The chain has TRBV12-5 and TRBJ1-3; 9 bases are a match to TRBD1. Germline-derived CDR1 and CDR2 are LGHNT and FRNRAP. The CDR3 spans 16 residues. V shed 2 bases and J 4 bases; nucleotides not matched to a gene: 6. CDR3 region: CASGLSQGANGNTIYF. As DNA, the CDR3 is TGTGCTAGTGGTTTGTCACAGGGGGCAAACGGAAACACCATATATTTT.

The rearrangement joins TRBV2 to TRBJ2-1; 8 nucleotides match TRBD2. Unmatched junction bases numbered 25, after V lost 8 bases and J lost 4 bases. Germline lookup yields CDR1 SNHLY and CDR2 FYNNEI. The length of the CDR3 is 20 residues. This CDR3 reads CASLPKKGVGASGSYNEQFF. The CDR3 nucleotides are TGTGCCAGCTTACCCAAAAAGGGTGTAGGTGCTAGCGGGTCTTACAATGAGCAGTTCTTC.